The 17 T cell receptor beta chains below all came from one sample that was sequenced in a study of a mutant IDH1 vaccine in newly diagnosed glioma. Antigens of these TCRs are unknown. Time point here: week 5, during vaccination. What each vaccine dose contained was 300 ug of mutant IDH1 20-mer peptide, accompanied by topical imiquimod. Some clones are missing from TCRdb's copy, which holds only in-frame ones; the method was immunoSEQ multiplex PCR. This table holds 60,000 or so clones, around 82% found once. The sequencing used PBMCs, collected from a glioma patient whose treatment included an IDH1 peptide vaccine. These receptors originate from a woman under 30 with glioma. Some clones in this sample may be carry-over from other donors' samples.

This clone was detected only once. The chain combines TRBV5-6 with TRBJ1-5, with 7 bases aligning to TRBD1. CDR1 SGHDT and CDR2 YYEEEE come from the germline V gene. The CDR3 covers 16 residues. After removal of 4 bases from V and 2 bases from J, the junction contained 9 bases not matched to a gene. CDR3 amino acids: CASSPGRGQGNQPQHF. DNA of the CDR3: TGTGCCAGCAGCCCCGGTAGGGGGCAAGGCAATCAGCCCCAGCATTTT.

The V and J genes are TRBV7-8 and TRBJ1-5; D is unresolved. Trimming left V 0 bases short and J 9 bases short, with 12 bases between. Per the germline V gene, CDR1 is SGHVS and CDR2 is FQNEAQ. The CDR3 is 14 residues long. The CDR3 reads CASSLAESHGPQHF. The CDR3 DNA follows: TGTGCCAGCAGCTTAGCTGAGTCCCACGGGCCCCAGCATTTT.

The V call is TRBV4-1, the J call TRBJ2-7, with 10 positions matching TRBD2. After removal of 4 bases from V and 3 bases from J, the junction contained 6 bases not matched to a gene. Germline loops: CDR1 MGHRA, CDR2 YSYEKL. The CDR3 is 15 residues long. The CDR3 DNA reads as TGCGCCAGCAGCCCGATAGCGGGAGGAATCTACGAGCAGTACTTC. It translates to CASSPIAGGIYEQYF.

The count of this clone is one. The rearrangement joins TRBV2 to TRBJ2-7; D call uncertain. V gave up 0 bases and J gave up 5 bases, with 8 bases separating them. Germline V gene data show CDR1 as SNHLY and CDR2 as FYNNEI. CDR3 size: 13 residues. The CDR3 DNA reads as TGTGCCAGCAGTGAAGCGCGTCAGAACGAGCAGTACTTC. As protein: CASSEARQNEQYF.

J is TRBJ1-1 and V is TRBV30, with TRBD1 matching 8 bases. CDR1 is GTSNPN and CDR2 is SVGIG in the germline V gene (reference sequence). The CDR3 has 14 amino acids. With V trimmed by 2 bases and J by 7 bases, 9 bases remained unmatched. CDR3 bases: TGTGCCTGGAGTACCTGGGACAGGCTTTTTGAAGCTTTCTTT. As protein: CAWSTWDRLFEAFF.

The chain uses TRBV5-4 and TRBJ1-3; D is possibly TRBD1 (5 bases). CDR3 size: 15 residues. Trimming took off 0 bases at V and 4 bases at J, with 11 bases between the two ends. CDR1 is SGHNT and CDR2 is YYREEE in the germline V gene (reference sequence). This CDR3 reads CASSLGGARGNTIYF. The CDR3 region has the DNA TGTGCCAGCAGCTTGGGTGGGGCGCGAGGAAACACCATATATTTT.

This rearrangement joins TRBV18 to TRBJ2-5; D possibly corresponds to TRBD2 (5 bases). V was trimmed by 1 base and J by 1 base, leaving 10 bases between them. Looked up from germline, CDR1 is KGHSH and CDR2 is LQKENI. The CDR3 consists of 15 residues. The DNA of the CDR3 is TGTGCCAGCTCACCACTTCGGGCGGGCCAAGAGACCCAGTACTTC. This gives the protein CASSPLRAGQETQYF. Variable domain in full (rest from reference TRBV18 and TRBJ2-5): NAGVMQNPRHLVRRRGQEARLRCSPMKGHSHVYWYRQLPEEGLKFMVYLQKENIIDESGMPKERFSAEFPKEGPSILRIQQVVRGDSAAYFCASSPLRAGQETQYFGPGTRLLVL.

The rearrangement uses TRBV14 and TRBJ1-1, with TRBD1 identical over 8 bases. This CDR3 is 15 amino acids long. The germline gives CDR1 SGHDN, CDR2 FVKESK. Trimming cost V 4 bases and J 0 bases; bases outside gene matches: 4. The CDR3 DNA reads TGTGCCAGCAGCCTTCGGACAGGGCTGAACACTGAAGCTTTCTTT. Protein product: CASSLRTGLNTEAFF. The whole variable domain, filled in from reference TRBV14 and TRBJ1-1, reads EAGVTQFPSHSVIEKGQTVTLRCDPISGHDNLYWYRRVMGKEIKFLLHFVKESKQDESGMPNNRFLAERTGGTYSTLKVQPAELEDSGVYFCASSLRTGLNTEAFFGQGTRLTVV.

This chain connects TRBV18 to TRBJ2-3; D is undetermined. Germline CDR1 and CDR2: KGHSH and LQKENI. V shed 6 bases and J shed 6 bases, with 4 bases lying between them. The CDR3 is made up of 10 amino acids. The chain's CDR3 is CASSSDTQYF. In nucleotides, the CDR3 is TGTGCCAGCTCCTCCGATACGCAGTATTTT. Complete variable domain (other parts from reference TRBV18 and TRBJ2-3): NAGVMQNPRHLVRRRGQEARLRCSPMKGHSHVYWYRQLPEEGLKFMVYLQKENIIDESGMPKERFSAEFPKEGPSILRIQQVVRGDSAAYFCASSSDTQYFGPGTRLTVL.

The chain carries TRBV6-1 and TRBJ2-7, with D tentatively TRBD2 (5 bases). V was clipped by 2 bases and J by 6 bases, with 11 bases between them. This CDR3 has 13 residues. CDR1 and CDR2 (germline): MNHNS, SASEGT. This CDR3 reads CASSESSSREQYF. CDR3 coding DNA: TGTGCCAGCAGTGAATCGTCTAGCCGCGAGCAGTACTTC.

This sequence joins TRBV19 and TRBJ1-5; possibly TRBD1 for D (5 bases). The CDR3 contains 14 residues. Between the trimmed V and J ends, which lost 0 bases and 2 bases, there was a span of 5 bases. CDR1 and CDR2 (germline): LNHDA, SQIVND (reference sequence). CDR3 nucleotide sequence: TGTGCCAGTAGTATAGAGGGGGGCAATCAGCCCCAGCATTTT. Protein product: CASSIEGGNQPQHF. The full variable domain, completed using reference TRBV19 and TRBJ1-5, is DGGITQSPKYLFRKEGQNVTLSCEQNLNHDAMYWYRQDPGQGLRLIYYSQIVNDFQKGDIAEGYSVSREKKESFPLTVTSAQKNPTAFYLCASSIEGGNQPQHFGDGTRLSIL.

This chain joins TRBV9 and TRBJ2-1; 8 positions match TRBD2. Germline V gene sequence: CDR1 SGDLS, CDR2 YYNGEE. CDR3 size: 15 residues. The trim removed 3 bases at V and 5 bases at J, leaving 7 bases unmatched. DNA of the CDR3: TGTGCCAGCAGCGGGGAGCGGGAGTGGGACAATGAGCAGTTCTTC. This encodes CASSGEREWDNEQFF.

The chain carries TRBV6-5 and TRBJ1-2, with D possibly TRBD1 on 6 matching bases. V was pared by 4 bases and J by 14 bases, with 14 bases between. Germline lookup yields CDR1 MNHEY and CDR2 SVGAGI. This CDR3 has 11 amino acids. This CDR3 reads CASSSGQRETF. The CDR3 region has the DNA TGTGCCAGCAGTTCCGGACAGAGGGAAACCTTC.

The rearrangement links TRBV27 to TRBJ1-2; D is possibly TRBD1 (6 bases). This CDR3 spans 11 amino acids. Trimming removed 8 bases at V and 8 bases at J, with 12 bases between. Per germline, CDR1 MNHEY and CDR2 SMNVEV (reference sequence). CDR3 nucleotide sequence: TGTGCCAGCCTAGGGGGGTCCGGCTACACCTTC. Its protein product is CASLGGSGYTF.

The CDR3 nucleotides are TGTGCCAGTAGCATCCTCAGGGGGCCAGGCGCCGGGGAGCTGTTTTTT. This sequence encodes CASSILRGPGAGELFF. V is TRBV19 and J is TRBJ2-2; 8 bases agree with TRBD1. The CDR3 has 16 residues. Germline loops: CDR1 LNHDA, CDR2 SQIVND (reference sequence). V gave up 6 bases and J gave up 6 bases; unmatched junction bases: 12.

The chain combines TRBV6-1 with TRBJ2-7; 7 positions match TRBD2. V lost 7 bases and J lost 0; bases outside the gene matches: 9. Germline V gene sequence: CDR1 MNHNS, CDR2 SASEGT. This CDR3 spans 15 amino acids. DNA for the CDR3: TGTGCCAGCACGGGTAGGCTAGCGGCCTCCTACGAGCAGTACTTC. It yields the protein CASTGRLAASYEQYF.

The sample holds a few counts of this clone. The V call is TRBV10-3, the J call TRBJ1-1; 9 positions match TRBD1. V lost 6 bases and J lost 3; bases outside the gene matches: 5. The length of the CDR3 is 14 residues. The germline V gene has CDR1 ENHRY and CDR2 SYGVKD. The CDR3 DNA sequence: TGTGCCATCAGCCGAAGGACAGGGGACACTGAAGCTTTCTTT. Translation gives CAISRRTGDTEAFF.